What follows describes a single T cell receptor (beta chain). The antigen remains unidentified. This CDR3 contains 14 residues. This sample is part of a study of T cells expressing NK-cell markers. Findings of the study overall: The study found dominant NKG2C+ clonotypes at roughly 1.0-7.5% of CD8+ T cells in six donors. The same clonotypes also predominated in the CD3+CD56-NKG2C+ fraction of several donors.

As the method of synthesis, 5'RACE template switching with UMIs yielded TCR beta cDNA. TCRdb re-analyzed the 5' RACE reads; it lists each CDR3 protein once, without DNA. The sample table includes 300,000 to 500,000 distinct CDR3 sequences. This receptor was obtained from a woman aged 45-60 years in good health. The chain employs TRBV12-3 or TRBV12-4 and TRBJ2-1; the D call of TRBD2 rests on TCRdb alone, since no DNA is present to check it. Sample: blood T cells: a sorted CD56 or NKG2C T cell subset, CD4+ or CD8+ T cells, or bulk PBMC T cells (not recorded which). CDR3 protein: CASAPPGLANEQFF.